The present TCR beta chain was sequenced within a study of beta chain features in type 1 diabetes. Looking at the study overall: In age, gender and cell yields, patients were similar to healthy donors. Whole-study findings and limits: Within each of all four CD4+ subsets, Type 1 diabetes patients had TCRB CDR3s that were moderately but significantly shorter. A potential PCR bias toward shorter templates would be equal in patient and control samples. Within patients, naive, central memory and Treg TCRB repertoires seemed more similar than within healthy donors.

CD45RO/CCR7/CD25/CD127/CD95/CD27 separated CD4+ naive, central memory, regulatory and stem cell-like memory cells by sorting. V was shortened by 7 bases and J by 4 bases, with 16 bases between the two germline ends. CDR1 MNHEY and CDR2 SMNVEV come from the germline V gene (reference sequence). The CDR3 is made up of 15 amino acids. This clone was detected only a few times. The antigen is unknown. Expressed TCRB transcripts were sequenced because the entire RNA isolate underwent reverse transcription. Method: immunoSEQ multiplex PCR; TCRdb's copy keeps in-frame clones and lacks some. The sample gives some 290,000 clones, around 25% of which show up once; approximately 0.011% is in the top ten.

Material for sequencing was naive CD4+ T cells from blood. V and J are TRBV27 and TRBJ2-2, with a tentative D call TRBD2 (5 bases). The TCR comes from a woman aged 25 to 39 with type 1 diabetes. In DNA form, the CDR3 reads TGTGCCAGCACTATGGCGGGTACGCGCACCGGGGAGCTGTTTTTT. It is translated as CASTMAGTRTGELFF.